These T cell receptor beta chains were read from a single sample in a study of T cell repertoires in cytomegalovirus infection. TCRdb re-analysed the reads in MiXCR, keeping a single row per CDR3 protein. The sample lists about 340,000 distinct CDR3 sequences; around 29% were seen once. Their cognate antigens are unknown. This specimen was cultured PBMCs, taken from culture after CMV antigen stimulation. The receptors originated from a human donor in good health (CMV status not recorded). Some clones in this sample may be carry-over from other donors' samples. Each CDR3 is given with its conserved first and last residue. The D gene is left open where the match is weak. Some rows mark clone size as missing; the rest say once, few, many or name a class of expanded clone.

many,TRBV6-1,-,TRBJ1-1,CASSEDPWIGNTEAFF,TGTGCCAGCAGTGAAGACCCATGGATTGGGAACACTGAAGCTTTCTTT
-,TRBV7-2,-,TRBJ2-7,CASSLGQDFYEQYF,TGTGCCAGCAGCTTAGGGCAAGACTTCTACGAGCAGTACTTC
few,TRBV7-3,TRBD1,TRBJ2-3,CAGSVLTGGSDTQYF,TGTGCCGGCAGCGTATTGACAGGGGGCTCAGATACGCAGTATTTT
many,TRBV7-8,-,TRBJ1-5,CASSLGTRARGSNQPQHF,TGTGCCAGCAGCTTAGGAACCCGGGCCCGAGGGAGCAATCAGCCCCAGCATTTT
few,TRBV2,TRBD1,TRBJ1-5,CASSPQGQSNQPQHF,TGTGCCAGCAGTCCTCAGGGACAGAGCAATCAGCCCCAGCATTTT
few,TRBV15,TRBD2,TRBJ2-1,CATSRGLAGRYNEQFF,TGTGCCACCAGCAGAGGACTAGCGGGAAGGTACAATGAGCAGTTCTTC
many,TRBV28,-,TRBJ1-3,CASPSSSGNTIYF,TGTGCCAGTCCTTCCAGCTCTGGAAACACCATATATTTT
-,TRBV27,TRBD1,TRBJ2-7,CASSLSRGQGYKQYF,TGTGCCAGCAGTTTATCGAGGGGACAGGGGTACAAGCAGTACTTC
-,TRBV12-3/TRBV12-4,-,TRBJ2-2,CASSLGHPSLGGELFF,TGTGCCAGCAGTTTAGGCCACCCGTCGTTAGGCGGGGAGCTGTTTTTT
-,TRBV6-8,-,TRBJ1-2,CASLPAGAGYGYTF,TGTGCCAGCCTCCCCGCGGGGGCGGGCTATGGCTACACCTTC
few,TRBV10-2,-,TRBJ1-1,CASSEGTPFVATGEAFF,TGCGCCAGCAGTGAAGGTACACCTTTCGTTGCAACGGGTGAAGCTTTCTTT
-,TRBV16,TRBD1,TRBJ1-5,CASSRRQGNQPQHF,TGTGCCAGCAGCCGCCGACAGGGTAATCAGCCCCAGCATTTT
-,TRBV5-4,-,TRBJ1-1,CASSLVGTNTEAFF,TGTGCCAGCAGCTTGGTTGGGACGAACACTGAAGCTTTCTTT
many,TRBV6-1,TRBD1,TRBJ1-2,CASSQTGTVVYGYTF,TGTGCCAGCAGTCAGACTGGGACAGTGGTCTATGGCTACACCTTC
-,TRBV4-1,TRBD2,TRBJ2-7,CASSLRPTSGEAYEQYF,TGCGCCAGCAGCCTACGCCCCACTAGCGGAGAGGCGTACGAGCAGTACTTC
few,TRBV9,-,TRBJ1-2,CASSVGEGQNGYTF,TGTGCCAGCAGCGTAGGAGAGGGTCAGAATGGCTACACCTTC
-,TRBV5-6,-,TRBJ1-2,CASSLAQDSDGYTF,TGTGCCAGCAGCTTGGCGCAGGATAGCGATGGCTACACCTTC
few,TRBV5-1,-,TRBJ1-2,CASSLSAQGDGYTF,TGCGCCAGCAGCTTGTCGGCACAGGGAGATGGCTACACCTTC
few,TRBV20-1,TRBD1,TRBJ1-2,CSAFRTGGNGYTF,TGCAGTGCTTTCCGGACAGGGGGTAATGGCTACACCTTC
-,TRBV19,TRBD2,TRBJ2-1,CASSFQRGNNEQFF,TGTGCCAGTAGTTTCCAGCGGGGGAACAATGAGCAGTTCTTC
few,TRBV6-1,-,TRBJ2-1,CASSVETRSSYNEQFF,TGTGCCAGCAGTGTTGAGACCCGGAGCTCCTACAATGAGCAGTTCTTC
few,TRBV10-3,-,TRBJ2-7,CAISGRGQIGEQYF,TGTGCCATCAGTGGCCGGGGACAAATCGGGGAGCAGTACTTC
-,TRBV27,TRBD1,TRBJ2-7,CASSGSGTVYEQYF,TGTGCCAGCAGTGGCTCCGGGACAGTCTACGAGCAGTACTTC
-,TRBV27,-,TRBJ1-1,CASSPGRGRTEAFF,TGTGCCAGCAGTCCAGGACGGGGGAGAACTGAAGCTTTCTTT
-,TRBV20-1,-,TRBJ1-1,CSAPGPAFF,TGCAGTGCCCCGGGCCCTGCTTTCTTT